Listed here are 26 T cell receptor beta chains from one sample, sequenced in a study of blood T cell repertoires in COVID-19. Profiled with immunoSEQ multiplex PCR; TCRdb holds only in-frame clones, not every one. The table records some 360,000 clones, about 90% of them present only once. Sequenced material: PBMCs or T cells enriched from blood (not recorded which). The origin of the receptors is a woman aged 30 to 39 who had been exposed to COVID-19.

The sample holds a few counts of this clone. This chain connects TRBV11-2 to TRBJ1-3, with D hard to call. Germline V lookup: CDR1 SGHAT, CDR2 FQNNGV. Trimming left V 2 bases short and J 4 bases short, with 24 bases between. The CDR3 has 19 amino acids. The CDR3 region is CASSLSFAGTSSTGNTIYF. CDR3 sequence (DNA): TGTGCCAGCAGCTTATCCTTCGCAGGCACCTCTTCAACAGGAAACACCATATATTTT.

The chain combines TRBV28 with TRBJ2-3, with TRBD2 identical over 14 bases. V dropped 6 bases and J dropped 5; count of bases not matched to a gene: 13. The germline gives CDR1 MDHEN, CDR2 SYDVKM. The CDR3 is made up of 18 amino acids. The chain's CDR3 is CASSPSGTSGSGQDTQYF. The CDR3 nucleotides are TGTGCCAGCAGCCCCTCCGGGACTAGCGGGAGCGGTCAAGATACGCAGTATTTT.

The genes are TRBV3-1 (or the pseudogene TRBV3-2) and TRBJ2-5; 7 bases agree with TRBD2. The germline V gene encodes CDR1 LGHDT and CDR2 YNNKEL (reference sequence). The CDR3 spans 15 residues. The J segment lost 1 base and the V segment lost 0 bases, leaving 2 bases of the junction unmatched. CDR3 residues: CASSQDGLGQETQYF. In nucleotides, the CDR3 is TGTGCCAGCAGCCAAGATGGACTAGGCCAAGAGACCCAGTACTTC.

This clone was observed a single time. The chain uses TRBV12-3 or TRBV12-4 and TRBJ2-3, with D unclear. Trimming removed 5 bases from V and 2 bases from J, with 5 bases in between. CDR3 length: 12 residues. CDR3 nucleotides: TGTGCCAGCAGTCGAGCCACAGATACGCAGTATTTT. Its translation is CASSRATDTQYF.

This CDR3 is CASSQPTSGSYNEQFF. Written as DNA, the CDR3 is TGTGCCAGCAGCCAGCCGACTAGCGGGAGCTACAATGAGCAGTTCTTC. V gene TRBV4-2 combines with J gene TRBJ2-1; 12 bases line up with TRBD2. The CDR3 spans 16 residues. Germline V gives CDR1 LGHNA, CDR2 YNFKEQ. V dropped 3 bases and J dropped 3; count of bases not matched to a gene: 3.

This chain links TRBV21-1 with TRBJ1-4; no check of the table's D call, TRBD1, against the DNA was made. TRBV21-1 is given as a pseudogene. This CDR3 comprises 16 residues. The CDR3 sequence: CASSKDAGRPYPKLFF. The CDR3 coding sequence is TGTGCCAGCAGCAAAGACGCAGGAAGGCCCTACCCTAAACTGTTTTTT.

This chain joins TRBV3-1 (or the pseudogene TRBV3-2) and TRBJ1-2, with 10 bases lining up with TRBD1. CDR3 length equals 15 residues. V trimming: 3 bases; J trimming: 6 bases; junction bases outside the gene matches: 7. Germline values: CDR1 LGHDT, CDR2 YNNKEL (reference sequence). The CDR3 is CASSHGQGGRDGYTF. CDR3 in DNA: TGTGCCAGCAGCCACGGACAGGGGGGCCGTGATGGCTACACCTTC.

V gene TRBV15 combines with J gene TRBJ1-2; D remains ambiguous. Germline V gives CDR1 LNHNV, CDR2 YYDKDF (reference sequence). V was clipped by 0 bases and J by 3 bases, with 11 bases between them. This CDR3 spans 15 amino acids. CDR3 residues: CATSRDQETHYGYTF. The CDR3 region has the DNA TGTGCCACCAGCAGAGATCAGGAAACACACTATGGCTACACCTTC.

The genes are TRBV5-5 and TRBJ1-4; D is uncertain. V was trimmed by 5 bases and J by 7 bases, leaving 6 bases between them. Germline lookup yields CDR1 SGHKS and CDR2 YYEKEE (reference sequence). The CDR3 is 11 amino acids. As DNA, the CDR3 is TGTGCCAGCAGTCTCCTTGAAAAACTGTTTTTT. This codes for CASSLLEKLFF.

J is TRBJ2-2 and V is TRBV3-1 (or the pseudogene TRBV3-2); D is undetermined. This CDR3 is built from 16 residues. Germline V lookup: CDR1 LGHDT, CDR2 YNNKEL (reference sequence). The V end was cut by 1 base, the J end by 0 bases, with 9 bases between. The chain's CDR3 is CASSQVALANTGELFF. CDR3 nucleotides: TGTGCCAGCAGCCAAGTTGCATTAGCGAACACCGGGGAGCTGTTTTTT.

The chain is built from TRBV6-5 and TRBJ1-6; maybe TRBD1 (5 bases). V was pared by 5 bases and J by 7 bases, with 12 bases between. The CDR3 has 14 amino acids. Germline V gene lookup returns CDR1 MNHEY and CDR2 SVGAGI. CDR3 sequence (DNA): TGTGCCAGCAGTCACCGGGCAGGGAATTCACCCCTCCACTTT. Protein product: CASSHRAGNSPLHF.

The V and J genes are TRBV5-3 and TRBJ2-1, with 13 bases matching TRBD2. TRBV5-3 is given ORF status, its function remaining uncertain. Trimming cost V 1 base and J 4 bases; bases outside gene matches: 14. This CDR3 is built from 20 residues. The CDR3 is CARSLSRLAGGPQEYNEQFF. CDR3 DNA sequence: TGTGCCAGAAGCTTGTCCCGACTAGCGGGAGGACCTCAGGAATACAATGAGCAGTTCTTC.

The chain carries TRBV7-2 and TRBJ1-2; TRBD1 aligns across 7 bases. CDR3 size: 15 residues. The V and J ends lost 2 bases and 6 bases, in that order; junction bases with no gene match: 9. Germline CDR1 is SGHTA and CDR2 is FQGNSA. The CDR3 DNA follows: TGTGCCAGCAGCTTAAGTGGCAGGGGGAGTGATGGCTACACCTTC. Translated, it gives CASSLSGRGSDGYTF.

This chain's CDR3 is CASSERRLAGDNEQFF. As DNA, the CDR3 is TGTGCCAGCAGTGAGCGGAGACTAGCGGGAGACAATGAGCAGTTCTTC. The chain employs TRBV25-1 and TRBJ2-1; TRBD2 matches 12 bases. Germline values: CDR1 MGHDK, CDR2 SYGVNS. Losses at the gene ends were 3 bases for V and 5 bases for J; bases not matched to a gene: 5. The CDR3 has 16 residues.

CDR3 DNA: TGCGCCAGCAGCCAAGCTCCCTACGAGCAGTACTTC. Protein sequence: CASSQAPYEQYF. The J gene is TRBJ2-7, the V gene TRBV4-1, with D unresolved. The CDR3 is 12 amino acids. V shed 1 base and J shed 2 bases, with 3 bases lying between them. Looked up from germline, CDR1 is MGHRA and CDR2 is YSYEKL.

V is TRBV28 and J is TRBJ2-1; D gene uncertain. V lost 5 bases and J 6 bases, leaving 11 bases between the germline ends. The CDR3 is made up of 13 amino acids. Germline-derived CDR1 and CDR2 are MDHEN and SYDVKM. The CDR3, as DNA: TGTGCCAGCAGTCCCCAGGTATCCAATGAGCAGTTCTTC. Its protein is CASSPQVSNEQFF. The full variable domain, completed using reference TRBV28 and TRBJ2-1, is DVKVTQSSRYLVKRTGEKVFLECVQDMDHENMFWYRQDPGLGLRLIYFSYDVKMKEKGDIPEGYSVSREKKERFSLILESASTNQTSMYLCASSPQVSNEQFFGPGTRLTVL.

The CDR3 coding sequence is TGTGCCAGCAGCCGGATAGCGGATTTTAGCACAGATACGCAGTATTTT. It yields the protein CASSRIADFSTDTQYF. The chain links TRBV14 to TRBJ2-3; D perhaps matches TRBD2 (6 bases). This CDR3 contains 16 residues. V was clipped by 4 bases and J by 0 bases, with 14 bases between them. Germline-derived CDR1 and CDR2 are SGHDN and FVKESK. Variable domain in full (rest from reference TRBV14 and TRBJ2-3): EAGVTQFPSHSVIEKGQTVTLRCDPISGHDNLYWYRRVMGKEIKFLLHFVKESKQDESGMPNNRFLAERTGGTYSTLKVQPAELEDSGVYFCASSRIADFSTDTQYFGPGTRLTVL.

This clone came up once. The gene calls are TRBV12-3 or TRBV12-4 and TRBJ2-5, with 9 bases fitting TRBD2. The CDR3 has 13 amino acids. J gave up 3 bases and V 7 bases, and 3 bases lay outside the gene matches. CDR3 in DNA: TGTGCCAGCAAGGCGGGAGGGAAAGAGACCCAGTACTTC. Translating gives CASKAGGKETQYF.

The rearrangement joins TRBV7-9 to TRBJ2-1, with D perhaps matching TRBD2 (5 bases). CDR1 and CDR2 (germline): SEHNR, FQNEAQ (reference sequence). Trimming shortened V by 5 bases and J by 0 bases, and 14 bases separated the two germline ends. This CDR3 region has 16 residues. CDR3 loop: CASSLEVGSSYNEQFF. Here the CDR3 DNA reads TGTGCCAGCAGCCTAGAAGTGGGGAGCTCCTACAATGAGCAGTTCTTC.

This clone occurred a few times. V and J are TRBV29-1 and TRBJ1-4, with TRBD1 identical over 9 bases. The CDR3 consists of 15 residues. CDR1 and CDR2 from the germline V gene are SQVTM and ANQGSEA. V trimming: 1 base; J trimming: 4 bases; junction bases outside the gene matches: 4. The CDR3 is CSVEGRQGDNEKLFF. The CDR3 bases are TGCAGCGTTGAAGGCCGACAGGGGGATAATGAAAAACTGTTTTTT. The full variable domain, completed using reference TRBV29-1 and TRBJ1-4, is SAVISQKPSRDICQRGTSLTIQCQVDSQVTMMFWYRQQPGQSLTLIATANQGSEATYESGFVIDKFPISRPNLTFSTLTVSNMSPEDSSIYLCSVEGRQGDNEKLFFGSGTQLSVL.

V gene TRBV19 combines with J gene TRBJ2-3; 13 bases fit TRBD2. The trim removed 4 bases at V and 1 base at J, leaving 11 bases unmatched. Germline CDR1 reads LNHDA; CDR2 reads SQIVND (reference sequence). The CDR3 length is 19 residues. The CDR3 loop reads CASSNWTSGRLRGTDTQYF. CDR3 in DNA: TGTGCCAGTAGTAACTGGACTAGCGGGAGACTCCGAGGCACAGATACGCAGTATTTT.

The V call is TRBV10-3, the J call TRBJ1-5; 7 nucleotides align to TRBD1. Germline CDR1 ENHRY, CDR2 SYGVKD. This CDR3 is built from 15 residues. The ends lost 2 bases at V and 0 bases at J; junction bases unmatched: 1. DNA for the CDR3: TGTGCCATCAGTGAGAACAGGGGTAGCAATCAGCCCCAGCATTTT. Amino acids: CAISENRGSNQPQHF.

The gene calls are TRBV14 and TRBJ1-2; 9 bases match TRBD1. Germline-derived CDR1 and CDR2 are SGHDN and FVKESK. V was clipped by 4 bases and J by 5 bases; unmatched bases: 11. The CDR3 has 16 residues. CDR3 in DNA: TGTGCCAGCAGCCCCGGTACAGGGGGCCTTTCATATGGCTACACCTTC. Translated, it gives CASSPGTGGLSYGYTF.

This clone was seen only a few times. This chain joins TRBV7-3 and TRBJ1-1; D unclear. The CDR3 totals 14 residues. V was shortened by 5 bases and J by 4 bases, with 14 bases between the two germline ends. Germline V gene data show CDR1 as SGHTA and CDR2 as FQGTGA. The CDR3 bases are TGTGCCAGCAGCCTTACAAGGGCGGGCACTGAAGCTTTCTTT. It yields the protein CASSLTRAGTEAFF.

The chain has TRBV29-1 and TRBJ1-2, with TRBD1 as a possible D gene (5 bases). This CDR3 is 15 amino acids long. Germline loops: CDR1 SQVTM, CDR2 ANQGSEA. V lost 0 bases and J 4 bases, leaving 15 bases between the germline ends. The CDR3 DNA is TGCAGCGTTGAAGATCTAACAGGAGACCGCTATGGCTACACCTTC. As protein: CSVEDLTGDRYGYTF.

The chain couples TRBV19 to TRBJ2-3, with a weak D call TRBD2 (5 bases). The CDR3 has 11 amino acids. Germline lookup yields CDR1 LNHDA and CDR2 SQIVND (reference sequence). The CDR3 nucleotides read TGTGCGACGAAGGAGGCAGATACGCAGTATTTT. Encoded protein: CATKEADTQYF.